These T cell receptor beta chains were read from a single sample in a study of beta chain features in type 1 diabetes. TCRdb's copy holds only in-frame clones and misses some; the assay was immunoSEQ multiplex PCR. Here the sample spans hundreds of thousands of clones, approximately 15% being singletons. Input material: naive CD4+ T cells from blood. The receptor source for this set is a man aged 18 to 30 with type 1 diabetes. The CDR3 runs from the conserved cysteine through the conserved F or W. A D gene is named only where the DNA matches it firmly. Rows give clone size only sometimes, using once, few, many, or a class for an expanded clone.

v_gene	j_gene	abundance	d_gene	CDR3nt	CDR3aa
TRBV29-1	TRBJ1-5	.	.	TGCAGCGTCCGAGGGAACGGTGGGCCCCAGCATTTT	CSVRGNGGPQHF
TRBV7-2	TRBJ2-1	few	.	TGTGCCAGCAGCTTAGGGGCTAGCCCTCAGCAGCATGAGCAGTTCTTC	CASSLGASPQQHEQFF
TRBV7-9	TRBJ2-5	.	.	TGTGCCAGCATCAAGGGGCTGGGGGAGACCCAGTACTTC	CASIKGLGETQYF
TRBV7-2	TRBJ2-3	few	TRBD2	TGTGCCAGCAGCTCGGCCCCGGGACTAGCGGCGATTACCACAGATACGCAGTATTTT	CASSSAPGLAAITTDTQYF
TRBV2	TRBJ1-1	few	TRBD1	TGTGCCAGCCGAACTTGGACAGGGGAAGCTTTCTTT	CASRTWTGEAFF
TRBV5-5	TRBJ2-5	.	.	TGTGCCAGCAGCTTGAACGGAGAGACCCAGTACTTC	CASSLNGETQYF
TRBV9	TRBJ2-5	few	.	TGTGCCAGCAGCGCTGCTGCGGGGGAGACCCAGTACTTC	CASSAAAGETQYF
TRBV7-8	TRBJ2-7	.	TRBD1	TGTGCCAGCAGCTTAGGACAGGGAACCGAGCAGTACTTC	CASSLGQGTEQYF
TRBV27	TRBJ2-3	few	TRBD2	TGTGCCAGCAGTTTGGCGGGGGGCGATACGCAGTATTTT	CASSLAGGDTQYF
TRBV4-1	TRBJ2-7	.	.	TGCGCCAGCAGCCAAGAGACCCCAGCGCCCTACGAGCAGTACTTC	CASSQETPAPYEQYF
TRBV7-2	TRBJ2-3	few	.	TGTGCCAGCAGTTTCCTAGGCACAGATACGCAGTATTTT	CASSFLGTDTQYF
TRBV5-4	TRBJ1-2	.	TRBD1	TGTGCCAGCAGCTTGCTATCAAGGGGGCCCTCTAACTATGGCTACACCTTC	CASSLLSRGPSNYGYTF
TRBV18	TRBJ2-2	few	.	TGTGCCAGCTCACCGGCTCCGAACACCGGGGAGCTGTTTTTT	CASSPAPNTGELFF
TRBV5-6	TRBJ2-1	.	.	TGTGCCAGCAGCTCCAACAACAGGGGGGGCTACAATGAGCAGTTCTTC	CASSSNNRGGYNEQFF
TRBV25-1	TRBJ2-7	.	TRBD1	TGTGCCAGCAGTGAAGGGACAGGGATCTTCTACGAGCAGTACTTC	CASSEGTGIFYEQYF
TRBV5-1	TRBJ2-1	.	TRBD2	TGCGCCAGCAGCCTACTAGTTCTAGCGGGGGGACTGAATGAGCAGTTCTTC	CASSLLVLAGGLNEQFF
TRBV30	TRBJ2-3	.	.	TGTGCCTGGAGTCGAACTAGCACAGATACGCAGTATTTT	CAWSRTSTDTQYF
TRBV11-2	TRBJ2-5	few	TRBD1	TGTGCCAGCAGCTCACAGGGGGGTAAATGGGAGACCCAGTACTTC	CASSSQGGKWETQYF
TRBV5-6	TRBJ2-5	few	.	TGTGCCAGCAGCCGAACAGGGCGTCAAGAGACCCAGTACTTC	CASSRTGRQETQYF
TRBV29-1	TRBJ2-3	.	TRBD1	TGCAGCGTTGGGGACAGTGAAGGACTTTTATCCAGCACAGATACGCAGTATTTT	CSVGDSEGLLSSTDTQYF
TRBV4-2	TRBJ1-2	.	TRBD1	TGTGCCAGCAGCCTAACCGACAGGGCTCGTGACTATGGCTACACCTTC	CASSLTDRARDYGYTF
TRBV29-1	TRBJ2-4	few	.	TGCAGCGTTGATGACAGAACCAAAAACATTCAGTACTTC	CSVDDRTKNIQYF
TRBV27	TRBJ2-5	few	TRBD2	TGTGCCAGTCGGCGGGGGGGGCGCGGGTTGGAGACCCAGTACTTC	CASRRGGRGLETQYF
TRBV5-1	TRBJ2-6	.	TRBD1	TGCGCCAGCACGCAAGACAGGGGCGCCGCCTCTGGGGCCAACGTCCTGACTTTC	CASTQDRGAASGANVLTF
TRBV5-1	TRBJ2-3	.	TRBD2	TGCGCCAGCAGCTTGGACGGGGGGTGGAGCACAGATACGCAGTATTTT	CASSLDGGWSTDTQYF
TRBV4-1	TRBJ2-7	few	.	TGCGCCAGCAATTATCGTCAGGGCAGCTCGCCCGACGAGCAGTACTTC	CASNYRQGSSPDEQYF
TRBV21-1	TRBJ1-2	few	.	TGTGCCAGCAGCATGGACAGGCCCAACTATGGCTACACCTTC	CASSMDRPNYGYTF
TRBV7-9	TRBJ1-2	.	.	TGTGCCAGCAGCTTAGCTGTAAACTATGGCTACACCTTC	CASSLAVNYGYTF
TRBV11-2	TRBJ2-1	few	.	TGTGCCAGCAGCCAGTTCCTAGTTGCCCACAATGAGCAGTTCTTC	CASSQFLVAHNEQFF
TRBV6-1	TRBJ2-1	few	TRBD2	TGTGCCAGCAGTGGCGGACTAGCGGGTCCCCAGTTCTTC	CASSGGLAGPQFF
TRBV29-1	TRBJ2-2	few	.	TGCAGCGTTGGCAGAAACGGGGACGGGGAGCTGTTTTTT	CSVGRNGDGELFF
TRBV21-1	TRBJ2-1	few	.	TGTGCCAGCAGCCTTAGGTTTGACAGCTACAATGAGCAGTTCTTC	CASSLRFDSYNEQFF
TRBV19	TRBJ1-2	few	.	TGTGCCAGTAGTATAGTTCAGGGGAATGGCTACACCTTC	CASSIVQGNGYTF
TRBV2	TRBJ2-5	.	.	TGTGCCAGTGGGCCGTACCAAGAGACCCAGTACTTC	CASGPYQETQYF
TRBV5-6	TRBJ2-5	few	.	TGTGCCAGCAGCTTGGCGGAGACCCAGTACTTC	CASSLAETQYF
TRBV14	TRBJ2-5	.	.	TGTGCCAGCTCCTTGGCTGCGGGGCTGGAGACCCAGTACTTC	CASSLAAGLETQYF